A selection of T cell receptor beta chains follows, all from one sample in a study of blood T cell repertoires in COVID-19. Generated by immunoSEQ multiplex PCR, the TCRdb table keeps only in-frame clones and is missing some. The sample carries roughly 32,000 clones, around 86% recorded once. Sequenced input: peripheral blood. The receptors were sampled from a man aged 55 to 70 with active COVID-19. CDR3s include the opening cysteine and the closing phenylalanine or tryptophan.

TRBV11-2	TRBJ2-1	CASSLDGQIYNEQFF
TRBV4-3	TRBJ2-3	CASSQGLAGVWADTQYF
TRBV5-4	TRBJ2-2	CASSLSAGVPTGELFF
TRBV6-5	TRBJ2-3	CASSPGLSLDTQYF
TRBV27	TRBJ2-3	CASSSSGVADTQYF
TRBV11-2	TRBJ2-5	CASSPGGDQETQYF
TRBV6-5	TRBJ2-4	CASRVAGGNKNIQYF
TRBV5-5	TRBJ1-6	CASSTGQGYNSPLHF
TRBV11-1	TRBJ2-1	CASSLAGVSYNEQFF
TRBV6-2/TRBV6-3	TRBJ2-7	CASSSLSYEQYF
TRBV5-5	TRBJ1-2	CASTPGRAEGYTF
TRBV15	TRBJ1-1	CATSRGGGTEAFF
TRBV19	TRBJ1-3	CASTYRDRSSGNTIYF
TRBV4-2	TRBJ1-5	CASSQDGSSNQPQHF
TRBV5-4	TRBJ1-5	CASSSQGQPQHF
TRBV6-1	TRBJ1-5	CASSELQPQHF